The T cell receptor (beta chain) under discussion was sequenced for a study of T cell responses to AZD1222 COVID-19 vaccine. General study results and limits: Scientists sampled the repertoires only once the peak T cell response had passed. Spike-specific TCR breadth rose after two AZD1222 doses, and depth rose as well. At baseline, just a handful of AZD1222 recipients tested seropositive.

The CDR3 spans 16 residues. Germline V gene sequence: CDR1 SGHDT, CDR2 YYEEEE. Between the trimmed V and J ends, which lost 3 bases and 1 base, there was a span of 17 bases. On this clone: Its matching antigen is unknown.

Using immunoSEQ multiplex PCR, the repertoire was profiled, and TCRdb retains in-frame clones only, with some absent. In the table there are tens of thousands of clones, 70% to 85% of which are singletons. J is TRBJ2-7 and V is TRBV5-6; TRBD1 might be the D (6 bases). The TCR originated in an adult in good health. Source: peripheral blood, taken on day 0 of MenACWY control vaccination. Written as DNA, the CDR3 is TGTGCCAGCAGCTCAACCGACAGGCGACAGTCCTACGAGCAGTACTTC. It specifies CASSSTDRRQSYEQYF.